This TCR beta chain was captured in a study of glioma-infiltrating T cells after dendritic cell vaccination. Study-level results: Survival was not directly related to TCR clonality in these patients.

The PCR used 60 V beta and 13 J beta primers. Produced via immunoSEQ multiplex PCR; TCRdb's table is partial and in-frame only. The sample has 3,000 to 4,000 clones, approximately 93% seen once; the top ten hold about 6.1%. Germline loops: CDR1 SNHLY, CDR2 FYNNEI. Trimming stripped 7 bases from V and 4 bases from J, with 11 bases between. This CDR3 region has 13 residues. Selection required adequate fresh-frozen tumor tissue plus more than two years' survival data. No glioblastoma patient carried an isocitrate dehydrogenase mutation. Remarks on this clone: Its target is unknown.

The J gene is TRBJ1-3, the V gene TRBV2, with D tentatively TRBD1 (6 bases). This receptor was identified in a human donor with glioblastoma. Sample: blood, taken before dendritic cell vaccination. The CDR3 DNA follows: TGTGCCAGCACAGGGGAAAGGGGAAACACCATATATTTT. Translating gives CASTGERGNTIYF.